The next 23 T cell receptor beta chains were all read from a single sample in a study of spatial heterogeneity in lung cancer. Study-level points and caveats: Counts of expanded alpha and beta TCRs within tumors tracked the tumor nonsynonymous mutation count.

Time point given: sample taken at primary tumor resection. In TCRdb, the 5' RACE reads were re-called with MiXCR into one record per CDR3 protein. The sample contains about 1,500 distinct CDR3 sequences, around a sixth of which appear only once. These receptors' targets are unknown. The sequencing here drew on lung tumor tissue, taken at surgery. The receptor set was obtained from a male donor with early-stage non-small cell lung cancer.

The CDR3 region is CSVDVRGEQYF. The CDR3 DNA reads TGCAGCGTTGACGTCAGGGGCGAGCAGTACTTC. The V call is TRBV29-1, the J call TRBJ2-7; perhaps TRBD1 as D (6 bases). Germline V gene lookup returns CDR1 SQVTM and CDR2 ANQGSEA. V was shortened by 3 bases and J by 6 bases, with 9 bases between the two germline ends. The CDR3 totals 11 residues.

A word on this clonotype: A single base separates this from a much larger clone, so it may be a read error. V gene TRBV7-2 combines with J gene TRBJ2-7; D ambiguous. Germline CDR1 is SGHTA and CDR2 is FQGNSA. V was cut by 6 bases and J by 6 bases, with 15 bases left in between. CDR3 length: 13 amino acids. CDR3 bases: TGTGCCAGCAGGCCAACCCCGATGGGCGAGCAGTACTTC. It is translated as CASRPTPMGEQYF.

This clonotype rates as medium-sized (0.01 to 0.1%). The gene calls are TRBV28 and TRBJ2-3; TRBD2 aligns across 8 bases. Trimming took 1 base from V and 2 from J; bases not matched to a gene: 5. This CDR3 contains 16 residues. Germline-derived CDR1 and CDR2 are MDHEN and SYDVKM. This chain's CDR3 is CASSLSPGGPTDTQYF. Written as DNA, the CDR3 is TGTGCCAGCAGTTTATCCCCGGGGGGGCCCACAGATACGCAGTATTTT.

This rearrangement joins TRBV11-2 to TRBJ1-3, with D unresolved. This CDR3 has 12 amino acids. V shed 5 bases and J shed 2 bases, with 4 bases lying between them. The germline V gene encodes CDR1 SGHAT and CDR2 FQNNGV. CDR3 amino acids: CASSETGNTIYF. CDR3 DNA: TGTGCCAGCAGCGAAACTGGAAACACCATATATTTT. The whole variable domain, remainder taken from reference TRBV11-2 and TRBJ1-3, is EAGVAQSPRYKIIEKRQSVAFWCNPISGHATLYWYQQILGQGPKLLIQFQNNGVVDDSQLPKDRFSAERLKGVDSTLKIQPAKLEDSAVYLCASSETGNTIYFGEGSWLTVV.

By its share, this clonotype is large. The chain carries TRBV5-1 and TRBJ1-5; the D is unclear. The CDR3 loop spans 13 amino acids. V lost 4 bases and J lost 7, with 12 bases in between. From germline, CDR1 is SGHRS and CDR2 YFSETQ. The CDR3 DNA reads as TGCGCCAGCAGCGCCGGACCGGGGCAGCCCCAGCATTTT. Translated, it gives CASSAGPGQPQHF.

The genes are TRBV21-1 and TRBJ2-3; the table's D gene call, TRBD2, was not cross checked with the DNA. TRBV21-1 is a recognized pseudogene. The CDR3 totals 14 residues. The CDR3 bases are TGTGCCAGCCAACCGGGGGGCCGATACCGGACGCAGTATTTT. Its translation is CASQPGGRYRTQYF.

In its sample, this clonotype ranks as medium-sized. The gene calls are TRBV27 and TRBJ1-2; the match to TRBD1 covers 7 bases. CDR1 is MNHEY, CDR2 SMNVEV, per germline (reference sequence). CDR3 length: 14 amino acids. Trimming cost V 6 bases and J 2 bases; bases outside gene matches: 6. The CDR3 protein is CASRNDRVNYGYTF. In DNA, the CDR3 is TGTGCCAGCAGAAATGACAGGGTAAACTATGGCTACACCTTC.

This clonotype ranks as medium-sized (0.01 to 0.1%). This chain uses TRBV7-2 with TRBJ2-3, with 11 bases identical to TRBD2. This CDR3 contains 18 residues. Germline-derived CDR1 and CDR2 are SGHTA and FQGNSA. Germline trimming cut 4 bases from V and 6 bases from J; bases unmatched to any gene: 15. The CDR3 DNA reads TGTGCCAGCAGCTCACCGCCGGGACTAGCGGAACCCTCGGATACGCAGTATTTT. Protein sequence: CASSSPPGLAEPSDTQYF.

The chain combines TRBV19 with TRBJ2-1; 11 nucleotides align to TRBD2. In germline, CDR1 is LNHDA, CDR2 SQIVND (reference sequence). The CDR3 consists of 12 residues. The trim removed 8 bases at V and 9 bases at J, leaving 3 bases unmatched. CDR3 sequence: CASGTSGGEQFF. The CDR3 coding sequence is TGTGCCAGTGGAACTAGCGGGGGTGAGCAGTTCTTC.

This clonotype is classed as medium-sized. CDR3 nucleotides: TGCAGCGTTGATCTAGGGTACGAGCAGTACTTC. It codes for CSVDLGYEQYF. V and J are TRBV29-1 and TRBJ2-7; the D is unclear. This CDR3 region has 11 residues. Trimming shortened V by 3 bases and J by 4 bases, and 7 bases separated the two germline ends. Looked up from germline, CDR1 is SQVTM and CDR2 is ANQGSEA.

By frequency in the sample, this clonotype is large. J is TRBJ2-5 and V is TRBV28, with TRBD1 matching over 7 bases. Germline CDR1 and CDR2: MDHEN and SYDVKM. V dropped 5 bases and J dropped 2; count of bases not matched to a gene: 14. The CDR3 length is 17 residues. The CDR3 region is CASSPTRDSTAQETQYF. The CDR3 DNA is TGTGCCAGCAGTCCAACCCGGGACAGTACCGCACAAGAGACCCAGTACTTC.

This clonotype has just a few counts. Being one base from a much bigger clone, this may be a read error. The CDR3 does not close with the conserved phenylalanine or tryptophan, likely indicating a read error. The gene calls are TRBV6-5 and TRBJ2-7; no clear D gene. Germline CDR1 MNHEY, CDR2 SVGAGI. This CDR3 spans 13 amino acids. The V and J ends lost 6 bases and 7 bases respectively, with 16 bases between them. The CDR3 reads CASSGPRSTEQYS. The DNA of the CDR3 is TGTGCCAGCAGCGGGCCACGGAGCACGGAGCAGTACTCC.

This clonotype is judged large (0.1 to 1%). The junction differs from germline at one of its ends, possibly a read error. The chain combines TRBV12-3 or TRBV12-4 with TRBJ2-3; D is tentatively TRBD1 or TRBD2 (6 bases each). The CDR3 sequence is 14 residues long. The CDR3 spells CASSPPGGTDTQYF. In DNA, the CDR3 is TGTGCCAGCAGCCCCCCCGGGGGCACCGATACGCAGTATTTT.

This clonotype counts as large. This rearrangement joins TRBV5-8 to TRBJ2-5; D is undetermined. The CDR3 runs to 12 residues. V was shortened by 4 bases and J by 10 bases, with 14 bases between the two germline ends. Germline CDR1 SGHTS, CDR2 YDEGEE. CDR3 sequence (DNA): TGTGCCAGCAGCCGGCTTATGTCTCTCCAGTACTTC. Translating gives CASSRLMSLQYF.

This clonotype was seen only a few times. The CDR3 sequence is CASSLTGGATGELFF. The CDR3 region has the DNA TGTGCCAGCAGTTTGACGGGAGGCGCGACCGGGGAGCTGTTTTTT. The rearrangement uses TRBV12-3 or TRBV12-4 and TRBJ2-2; 7 positions match TRBD2. The CDR3 runs to 15 residues. V trimming: 3 bases; J trimming: 5 bases; junction bases outside the gene matches: 6.

V usage is TRBV14 and J usage is TRBJ2-6, with TRBD2 as a possible D gene (5 bases). This CDR3 spans 14 amino acids. Deletions cut 5 bases from V and 0 bases from J, with 5 bases between. The germline gives CDR1 SGHDN, CDR2 FVKESK. The CDR3: CASSGGSGANVLTF. DNA of the CDR3: TGTGCCAGCAGCGGAGGCTCTGGGGCCAACGTCCTGACTTTC.

This clonotype was counted only a few times. This CDR3 reads CASTPAAYTDTQYF. CDR3 in DNA: TGCGCCAGCACCCCTGCCGCTTACACAGATACGCAGTATTTT. The gene calls are TRBV5-1 and TRBJ2-3; D is uncertain. The CDR3 extends over 14 amino acids. V was shortened by 6 bases and J by 2 bases, with 13 bases between the two germline ends. In germline, CDR1 is SGHRS, CDR2 YFSETQ.

Relative to its sample, this clonotype is large. The chain couples TRBV29-1 to TRBJ2-7; the D gene is possibly TRBD1 (6 bases). Germline V gene sequence: CDR1 SQVTM, CDR2 ANQGSEA. Trimming took 5 bases from V and 4 from J, leaving 9 bases between them. There are 11 residues in the CDR3. The CDR3: CSVTDRYEQYF. CDR3 DNA sequence: TGCAGCGTTACAGACAGGTACGAGCAGTACTTC.

This clonotype is categorized as large. CDR3 in amino acids: CASSLGRGPEAFF. In nucleotides, the CDR3 is TGTGCCAGCTCCTTGGGCAGGGGGCCCGAAGCTTTCTTT. The chain combines TRBV7-9 with TRBJ1-1; TRBD1 matches at 8 bases. This CDR3 contains 13 residues. V lost 8 bases and J lost 8; bases outside the gene matches: 10. In germline, CDR1 is SEHNR, CDR2 FQNEAQ (reference sequence).

Judged by abundance, this clonotype is large. The genes are TRBV9 and TRBJ2-7; a weak D match, TRBD1 (6 bases). From germline, CDR1 is SGDLS and CDR2 YYNGEE. This CDR3 has 13 amino acids. V was shortened by 4 bases and J by 2 bases, with 10 bases between the two germline ends. DNA of the CDR3: TGTGCCAGCAGCCCTAGGGGGACCTACGAGCAGTACTTC. This sequence encodes CASSPRGTYEQYF.

Within the sample, this clonotype is medium-sized. The chain combines TRBV19 with TRBJ2-3, with TRBD2 as a possible D gene (7 bases). Germline CDR1 LNHDA, CDR2 SQIVND (reference sequence). The length of the CDR3 is 16 residues. V lost 5 bases and J 0 bases, leaving 15 bases between the germline ends. The CDR3 loop reads CASSPYAGASTDTQYF. CDR3 in DNA: TGTGCCAGTAGTCCCTATGCGGGGGCTAGCACAGATACGCAGTATTTT.

By share, this clonotype counts as large. The chain is built from TRBV11-3 and TRBJ2-1; D tentatively fits TRBD1 or TRBD2 (5 bases each). Per germline, CDR1 SGHNT and CDR2 YENEEA. Trimming took off 0 bases at V and 2 bases at J, with 14 bases between the two ends. The CDR3 is made up of 17 amino acids. The CDR3 sequence is CASSLDLGDPPYNEQFF. CDR3 sequence (DNA): TGTGCCAGCAGCTTAGATCTGGGGGACCCCCCCTACAATGAGCAGTTCTTC.

Within the sample, this clonotype is large. The rearrangement links TRBV12-3 or TRBV12-4 to TRBJ1-1, with a tentative D call TRBD1 (6 bases). CDR3 length: 13 residues. V lost 6 bases and J lost 4, with 12 bases in between. The CDR3 DNA sequence: TGTGCCAGCAGGACAACAGGGCCCACTGAAGCTTTCTTT. Translated, it gives CASRTTGPTEAFF.